This T cell receptor (beta chain) is from a study of vaccination and CD4 T cells after COVID-19. On the study more broadly: Sampling post-COVID took place a median 101 days after diagnosis (range 35 to 161). Whole-study findings and limits: Convalescent patients showed a median roughly 90% of reactive clones that were seen only post-vaccination. Although the median of SARS-CoV-2-reactive clonotypes rose from around 20 to 38, the change was not significant.

CDR1 is KGHDR, CDR2 SFDVKD, per germline. J lost 9 bases, V lost 6 bases, and 8 bases had no gene match. The CDR3 extends over 15 amino acids. TCRdb re-derived calls from the PCR reads in MiXCR, one entry per CDR3 protein. The table includes about 31,000 distinct CDR3 sequences, about 50% detected once. Time point here: late sampling 161 to 241 days after vaccination in a few convalescent patients. Recorded positive PCR dates fall between March and December 2020, preceding US Alpha, Beta and Delta variants. This clonotype was counted only a few times. No antigen is known for it. Sample: CD4+ T cells from blood, taken about 7 months after SARS-CoV-2 vaccination. The TCR comes from a human donor who had recovered from COVID-19. J is TRBJ2-1 and V is TRBV24-1, with 12 positions matching TRBD2. CDR3 DNA: TGTGCCACCAGTACTACTAGCGGGGGGTGGGGTGAGCAGTTCTTC. Encoded protein: CATSTTSGGWGEQFF.